A selection of T cell receptor beta chains follows, all from one sample in a study of shared clonotypes between healthy human individuals. Using immunoSEQ multiplex PCR, the repertoire was profiled, and TCRdb retains in-frame clones only, with some absent. The sample has 1,500,000 or so clones, just under 99% seen once. The sample was naive CD4+ T cells sorted from blood. All receptors come from a young man in good health. Each CDR3 is given with its conserved first and last residue. The D gene is left open where the match is weak. Some rows mark clone size as missing; the rest say once, few, many or name a class of expanded clone.

V	length	size	J	D	CDR3	DNA
TRBV2	16	NA	TRBJ1-5	NA	CASRWGAGHSNQPQHF	TGTGCCAGCAGGTGGGGAGCCGGACATAGCAATCAGCCCCAGCATTTT
TRBV7-8	18	NA	TRBJ1-5	TRBD1	CASSREQGGVYSNQPQHF	TGTGCCAGCAGCCGCGAGCAGGGGGGGGTATATAGCAATCAGCCCCAGCATTTT
TRBV5-1	15	NA	TRBJ2-5	NA	CASSLAGTGEETQYF	TGCGCCAGCAGCTTGGCCGGGACTGGGGAAGAGACCCAGTACTTC
TRBV6-6	16	once	TRBJ2-7	TRBD1	CASSPGTARPSYEQYF	TGTGCCAGCAGTCCCGGGACAGCAAGACCTTCCTACGAGCAGTACTTC
TRBV10-1	17	NA	TRBJ2-1	TRBD2	CASSGGLAGVLIGEQFF	TGCGCCAGCAGTGGTGGACTAGCGGGAGTTCTAATCGGTGAGCAGTTCTTC
TRBV7-6	16	NA	TRBJ2-5	TRBD1	CASSTVLTGMQETQYF	TGTGCCAGCAGCACTGTTTTGACAGGGATGCAAGAGACCCAGTACTTC
TRBV5-1	15	once	TRBJ2-1	TRBD2	CASSWPGLAANEQFF	TGCGCCAGCAGCTGGCCCGGACTAGCGGCCAATGAGCAGTTCTTC
TRBV9	15	NA	TRBJ2-6	NA	CASSVAGSGANVLTF	TGTGCCAGCAGCGTAGCTGGCTCTGGGGCCAACGTCCTGACTTTC
TRBV19	14	NA	TRBJ2-2	NA	CASSVNRNTGELFF	TGTGCCAGTAGTGTTAACAGGAACACCGGGGAGCTGTTTTTT
TRBV5-1	15	NA	TRBJ1-4	NA	CASSLGGRRDEKLFF	TGCGCCAGCAGCTTGGGGGGGCGAAGAGATGAAAAACTGTTTTTT
TRBV11-1	14	NA	TRBJ2-7	NA	CASSPKRRAYEQYF	TGTGCCAGCAGCCCCAAACGCCGGGCCTACGAGCAGTACTTC
TRBV18	17	NA	TRBJ2-3	TRBD2	CASSPIGLAGITDTQYF	TGTGCCAGCTCACCAATAGGACTAGCGGGTATCACAGATACGCAGTATTTT
TRBV9	16	NA	TRBJ2-3	NA	CASSAPGHQATDTQYF	TGTGCCAGCAGCGCGCCGGGACATCAGGCCACAGATACGCAGTATTTT
TRBV7-2	14	once	TRBJ2-7	TRBD2	CASSLLAGVYEQYF	TGTGCCAGCAGCTTACTAGCGGGAGTTTACGAGCAGTACTTC
TRBV5-5	15	NA	TRBJ2-3	NA	CASSLAESSTDTQYF	TGTGCCAGCAGCTTAGCGGAATCTAGCACAGATACGCAGTATTTT
TRBV2	13	NA	TRBJ1-2	TRBD1	CASSSTGRYGYTF	TGTGCCAGCAGTTCGACAGGGCGGTATGGCTACACCTTC
TRBV7-2	14	NA	TRBJ2-2	NA	CASSLFGLTGELFF	TGTGCCAGCAGCTTATTCGGACTCACCGGGGAGCTGTTTTTT
TRBV10-3	15	NA	TRBJ1-2	NA	CAISGWTDRAKGYTF	TGTGCCATCAGTGGCTGGACAGATCGGGCGAAGGGCTACACCTTC
TRBV9	14	NA	TRBJ2-1	NA	CASSVGPGYNEQFF	TGTGCCAGCAGCGTAGGACCCGGCTACAATGAGCAGTTCTTC
TRBV30	14	NA	TRBJ2-3	NA	CAWSISPSTDTQYF	TGTGCCTGGAGTATATCACCTAGCACAGATACGCAGTATTTT
TRBV19	13	NA	TRBJ1-5	NA	CASRDRLFQPQHF	TGTGCCAGTAGAGACAGGCTCTTCCAGCCCCAGCATTTT
TRBV7-3	14	NA	TRBJ2-1	NA	CASSPGGGQGEQFF	TGTGCCAGCAGCCCCGGAGGAGGGCAGGGTGAGCAGTTCTTC
TRBV25-1	13	NA	TRBJ1-2	TRBD1	CASSGTGFDGYTF	TGTGCCAGCAGTGGGACAGGGTTCGATGGCTACACCTTC
TRBV4-1	15	NA	TRBJ1-2	NA	CASSRQGGENYGYTF	TGCGCCAGCAGTCGGCAGGGAGGAGAAAACTATGGCTACACCTTC
TRBV7-8	14	NA	TRBJ1-1	NA	CASSLAAARTEAFF	TGTGCCAGCAGCTTAGCCGCCGCTAGGACTGAAGCTTTCTTT
TRBV9	14	NA	TRBJ2-7	NA	CASSVAAGVHEQYF	TGTGCCAGCAGCGTAGCTGCAGGGGTTCACGAGCAGTACTTC
TRBV11-2	13	NA	TRBJ2-7	NA	CASNTQGGYEQYF	TGTGCCAGCAATACACAAGGGGGTTACGAGCAGTACTTC
TRBV28	13	NA	TRBJ2-3	NA	CASSLTQTDTQYF	TGTGCCAGCAGTTTAACCCAGACAGATACGCAGTATTTT
TRBV7-6	17	NA	TRBJ2-7	TRBD2	CASSLEGLAGYSYEQYF	TGTGCCAGCAGCTTAGAGGGACTAGCGGGCTACTCCTACGAGCAGTACTTC
TRBV5-1	14	NA	TRBJ1-4	NA	CASSLAFGNEKLFF	TGCGCCAGCAGCTTAGCGTTCGGGAATGAAAAACTGTTTTTT
TRBV15	17	NA	TRBJ1-5	NA	CATSRGKDRYSNQPQHF	TGTGCCACCAGCAGAGGCAAGGACAGATATAGCAATCAGCCCCAGCATTTT
TRBV29-1	13	NA	TRBJ1-5	NA	CSVDDGQLQPQHF	TGCAGCGTTGATGATGGGCAGCTTCAGCCCCAGCATTTT
TRBV5-5	13	NA	TRBJ2-7	TRBD2	CASSPVAGYEQYF	TGTGCCAGCAGCCCTGTAGCGGGGTACGAGCAGTACTTC
TRBV28	14	NA	TRBJ1-4	NA	CASTSGATNEKLFF	TGTGCCAGCACCTCAGGCGCAACTAATGAAAAACTGTTTTTT
TRBV5-1	15	NA	TRBJ2-1	TRBD2	CASSAPGLAGNEQFF	TGCGCCAGCAGCGCTCCGGGACTAGCGGGAAATGAGCAGTTCTTC